A selection of T cell receptor beta chains follows, all from one sample in a study of CD8+CD57+ T cells in acquired aplastic anemia. TCRdb analysed the reads with MiXCR anew, one entry per CDR3 protein. The table lists 55,000 to 60,000 distinct CDR3 sequences, 57% of them singletons, with about 15% in the top ten. Sequenced input: sorted CD4+, CD8+, or CD8+CD57+ T cells (not recorded which) from PBMCs. The receptors were gathered from a human donor with aplastic anemia. Both conserved end residues are part of each CDR3. Each record gives: V gene, D gene, J gene, clone size, CDR3 protein, CDR3 DNA. The D gene is left open where the match is weak. Not every row has a clone size; where given, it reads once, few, many or a size class.

v_gene: TRBV10-3
d_gene: .
j_gene: TRBJ1-1
abundance: .
CDR3aa: CAISDFVGMNTEAFF
CDR3nt: TGTGCCATCAGTGATTTTGTGGGGATGAACACTGAAGCTTTCTTT

v_gene: TRBV2
d_gene: .
j_gene: TRBJ1-5
abundance: once
CDR3aa: CASRGTRGSNQPQHF
CDR3nt: TGTGCCAGCAGAGGAACCAGGGGAAGCAATCAGCCCCAGCATTTT

v_gene: TRBV30
d_gene: TRBD2
j_gene: TRBJ2-3
abundance: .
CDR3aa: CAWSVWLAGRTDTQYF
CDR3nt: TGTGCCTGGAGTGTATGGCTAGCGGGGCGCACAGATACGCAGTATTTT

v_gene: TRBV2
d_gene: .
j_gene: TRBJ1-3
abundance: .
CDR3aa: CASSSKSGSSGNTVYF
CDR3nt: TGTGCCAGCAGCTCAAAAAGCGGGAGCTCTGGAAACACCGTATATTTT

v_gene: TRBV6-1
d_gene: .
j_gene: TRBJ1-1
abundance: .
CDR3aa: CASTRASDTEAFF
CDR3nt: TGTGCCAGCACACGGGCCTCTGACACTGAAGCTTTCTTT

v_gene: TRBV29-1
d_gene: TRBD1
j_gene: TRBJ1-1
abundance: .
CDR3aa: CSVETGGTEAFF
CDR3nt: TGCAGCGTTGAGACAGGGGGCACTGAAGCTTTCTTT

v_gene: TRBV12-3/TRBV12-4
d_gene: .
j_gene: TRBJ2-5
abundance: many
CDR3aa: CASSLQGAGTQYF
CDR3nt: TGTGCCAGCAGTTTACAGGGCGCGGGGACCCAGTACTTC

v_gene: TRBV7-2
d_gene: .
j_gene: TRBJ2-7
abundance: few
CDR3aa: CASSPGPGAGEQYF
CDR3nt: TGTGCCAGCAGCCCCGGCCCTGGGGCGGGGGAGCAGTACTTC

v_gene: TRBV2
d_gene: .
j_gene: TRBJ1-1
abundance: few
CDR3aa: CASSDSNTEAFF
CDR3nt: TGTGCCAGCTCCGACAGCAACACTGAAGCTTTCTTT

v_gene: TRBV10-3
d_gene: .
j_gene: TRBJ2-1
abundance: .
CDR3aa: CAISESEVQFF
CDR3nt: TGTGCCATCAGTGAGTCGGAGGTGCAGTTCTTC

v_gene: TRBV15
d_gene: .
j_gene: TRBJ2-7
abundance: .
CDR3aa: CATSGRVGLSYEQYF
CDR3nt: TGTGCCACCAGCGGTCGGGTGGGACTCTCCTACGAGCAGTACTTC

v_gene: TRBV20-1
d_gene: .
j_gene: TRBJ1-6
abundance: .
CDR3aa: CSARDWAVTNSPLHF
CDR3nt: TGCAGTGCTAGAGATTGGGCAGTTACCAATTCACCCCTCCACTTT

v_gene: TRBV29-1
d_gene: .
j_gene: TRBJ1-5
abundance: .
CDR3aa: CSVADGVLGNQPQHF
CDR3nt: TGCAGCGTTGCGGACGGGGTATTAGGCAATCAGCCCCAGCATTTT

v_gene: TRBV12-3/TRBV12-4
d_gene: .
j_gene: TRBJ1-2
abundance: few
CDR3aa: CASSPGAYGYTF
CDR3nt: TGTGCCAGCAGCCCAGGGGCCTATGGCTACACCTTC

v_gene: TRBV5-1
d_gene: TRBD1
j_gene: TRBJ1-2
abundance: many
CDR3aa: CASSWPGQGKSGYTF
CDR3nt: TGCGCCAGCAGCTGGCCGGGACAGGGAAAGAGTGGCTACACCTTC

v_gene: TRBV5-8
d_gene: .
j_gene: TRBJ2-3
abundance: many
CDR3aa: CASSLHRTSTDTQYF
CDR3nt: TGTGCCAGCAGCTTGCATAGGACAAGCACAGATACGCAGTATTTT

v_gene: TRBV24-1
d_gene: .
j_gene: TRBJ1-3
abundance: .
CDR3aa: CATVKPGQPGNTIYF
CDR3nt: TGTGCCACCGTTAAGCCAGGACAGCCTGGAAACACCATATATTTT

v_gene: TRBV19
d_gene: TRBD1
j_gene: TRBJ1-2
abundance: .
CDR3aa: CASTLGWGQNYGYAF
CDR3nt: TGTGCCAGTACCCTGGGATGGGGACAGAACTATGGCTACGCCTTC

v_gene: TRBV19
d_gene: .
j_gene: TRBJ1-5
abundance: .
CDR3aa: CATLQSGNSNQPQHF
CDR3nt: TGTGCCACCCTTCAATCGGGAAATAGCAATCAGCCCCAGCATTTT

v_gene: TRBV29-1
d_gene: .
j_gene: TRBJ2-3
abundance: .
CDR3aa: CSVDQVSTDTQYF
CDR3nt: TGCAGCGTTGACCAAGTTAGCACAGATACGCAGTATTTT

v_gene: TRBV6-4
d_gene: .
j_gene: TRBJ1-1
abundance: few
CDR3aa: CASSQSTENTEAFF
CDR3nt: TGTGCCAGCAGCCAATCGACAGAGAACACTGAAGCTTTCTTT

v_gene: TRBV4-1
d_gene: TRBD2
j_gene: TRBJ2-1
abundance: .
CDR3aa: CASSQGRGVDEQFF
CDR3nt: TGCGCCAGCAGCCAAGGGCGGGGGGTAGATGAGCAGTTCTTC